These T cell receptor beta chains were read from a single sample in a study of blood T cell repertoires in COVID-19. Profiled with immunoSEQ multiplex PCR; TCRdb holds only in-frame clones, not every one. Among about 34,000 clones listed, roughly 74% were seen once. Sequences were obtained from peripheral blood. The source is a man at least 80 years old with active or convalescent COVID-19. Both conserved end residues are trimmed from each CDR3. A row's size may be missing; if present it is once, few, many or a size class.

cdr3_aa	j_call	clone_size	v_call
ASIVAGGAQETQY	TRBJ2-5	few	TRBV2
ASSLGSGGGYEQY	TRBJ2-7	-	TRBV6-5
ASSLGGHYSGNTIY	TRBJ1-3	-	TRBV5-6
ASSFPNYGYT	TRBJ1-2	few	TRBV7-2
ASSRQDTQY	TRBJ2-3	-	TRBV7-8
ASSTINQPQH	TRBJ1-5	few	TRBV28
ATSQTGGLQETQY	TRBJ2-5	-	TRBV24-1
ASSLRLAQDEQF	TRBJ2-1	-	TRBV7-9
ASSLGGWWSEQF	TRBJ2-1	-	TRBV27
ASRPQGSWTEAF	TRBJ1-1	few	TRBV6-6
ASSGLAGTTGELF	TRBJ2-2	-	TRBV9
ASSILAGGNTDTQY	TRBJ2-3	few	TRBV19
ASSPPGLLGAELF	TRBJ2-2	once	TRBV4-2
SVVVASGRSTDTQY	TRBJ2-3	-	TRBV29-1
ASSLRTSGPSRQETQY	TRBJ2-5	-	TRBV7-2
ASSLEPGGQETQY	TRBJ2-5	-	TRBV5-1
ASSFSFSGELF	TRBJ2-2	-	TRBV7-2
ASSESGYYGYT	TRBJ1-2	few	TRBV25-1
ASSFDSYEQY	TRBJ2-7	-	TRBV4-3
ASSPGTGDYNEQF	TRBJ2-1	few	TRBV18
SVERGNYGYT	TRBJ1-2	-	TRBV29-1
ASRAGDYEQY	TRBJ2-7	few	TRBV28
ASSAPGTGGWETQY	TRBJ2-5	few	TRBV3-1/TRBV3-2
ASSQVSPGADTQY	TRBJ2-3	-	TRBV4-1